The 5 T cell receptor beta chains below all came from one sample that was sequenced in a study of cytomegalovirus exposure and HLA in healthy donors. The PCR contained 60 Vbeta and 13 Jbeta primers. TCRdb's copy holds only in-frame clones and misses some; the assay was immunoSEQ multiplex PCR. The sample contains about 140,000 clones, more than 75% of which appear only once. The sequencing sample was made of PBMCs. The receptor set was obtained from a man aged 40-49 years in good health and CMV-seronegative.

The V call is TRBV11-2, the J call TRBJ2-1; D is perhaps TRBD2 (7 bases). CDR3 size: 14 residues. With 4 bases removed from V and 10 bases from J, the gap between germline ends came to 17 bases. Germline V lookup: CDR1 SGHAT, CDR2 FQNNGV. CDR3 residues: CASSSSGGPWEQFF. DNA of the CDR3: TGTGCCAGCAGCTCCTCCGGGGGGCCGTGGGAGCAGTTCTTC.

The CDR3 region is CASRRLPDRVHEQYF. The CDR3 DNA follows: TGTGCCAGCAGACGCCTCCCGGACAGGGTCCACGAGCAGTACTTC. The chain has TRBV21-1 and TRBJ2-7; the table's D call, TRBD1, has no DNA check behind it. TRBV21-1 is a pseudogene. The CDR3 loop spans 15 amino acids.

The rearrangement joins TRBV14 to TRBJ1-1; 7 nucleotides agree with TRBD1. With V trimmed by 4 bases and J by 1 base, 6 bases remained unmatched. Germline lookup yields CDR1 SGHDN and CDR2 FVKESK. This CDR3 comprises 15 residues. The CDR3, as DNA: TGTGCCAGCAGCCTCGGGACAGCACCGAACACTGAAGCTTTCTTT. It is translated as CASSLGTAPNTEAFF.

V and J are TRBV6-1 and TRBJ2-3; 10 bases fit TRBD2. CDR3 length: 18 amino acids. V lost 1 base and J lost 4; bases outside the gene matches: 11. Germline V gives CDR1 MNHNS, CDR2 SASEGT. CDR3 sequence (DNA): TGTGCCAGCAGTGAAGTATTTGAAGCGGGGGGGCAGTCAGATACGCAGTATTTT. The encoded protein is CASSEVFEAGGQSDTQYF.

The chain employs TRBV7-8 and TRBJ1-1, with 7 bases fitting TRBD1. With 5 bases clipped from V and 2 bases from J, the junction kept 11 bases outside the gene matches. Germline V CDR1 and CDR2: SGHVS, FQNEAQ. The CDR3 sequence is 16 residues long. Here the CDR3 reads CASSGRDRARNTEAFF. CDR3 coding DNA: TGTGCCAGCAGCGGCCGAGACAGGGCCAGAAACACTGAAGCTTTCTTT.